The sequence of this TCR beta chain was determined in a study of Ad26.COV2.S vaccination and SARS-CoV-2 variants. Treatment defined: 15 to 20 received Ad26.COV2.S at low or high dose, single or two shots; about 5 received placebo; per-sample allocation not given. Specimens were obtained on day 63 following the first vaccine or placebo injection. The data were produced by immunoSEQ multiplex PCR, yet TCRdb's version contains in-frame clones alone and is incomplete. The data contain 300,000 to 400,000 clones, around 89% of them singletons. The sequence was collected from a person between 18 and 65 years old who received the Ad26.COV2.S COVID-19 vaccine or a placebo. The starting material was peripheral blood, obtained in a trial of Ad26.COV2.S vaccine versus placebo.

The CDR3 nucleotides read TGTGCCAGCAGCTCGACAGGGGTTTGGCCCCGCAATGAGCAGTTCTTC. It translates to CASSSTGVWPRNEQFF. The chain uses TRBV7-2 and TRBJ2-1; TRBD1 matches 8 bases. The CDR3 runs to 16 residues. Per the germline V gene, CDR1 is SGHTA and CDR2 is FQGNSA. V shed 4 bases, J shed 6 bases, and the junction held 11 bases outside the gene matches.